This T cell receptor (beta chain) was sequenced in a study of radiotherapy plus CTLA-4 blockade in lung cancer. Germline assignment: CDR1 MDHEN and CDR2 SYDVKM. This CDR3 comprises 14 residues. With 6 bases removed from V and 0 bases from J, the gap between germline ends came to 12 bases. Study observations and caveats: It was early blood T cell clone dynamics, with interferon-beta, that reportedly best predicted response.

It was focal radiation plus CTLA-4 blockade with ipilimumab that patients with chemo-refractory metastatic non-small-cell lung cancer received. Clones were sequenced by immunoSEQ multiplex PCR, and TCRdb holds only the in-frame ones, with some missing. Of around 90,000 clones listed, roughly 80% are singletons. With respect to this clone: The antigen remains undetermined.

The TCR was taken from a human donor with non-small cell lung cancer who had stable disease on radiotherapy plus ipilimumab. The chain joins TRBV28 to TRBJ2-7, with D perhaps matching TRBD1 (6 bases). Source: peripheral blood, taken from a patient treated with radiotherapy plus ipilimumab. CDR3 bases: TGTGCCAGCAGCTTACAGGGAAACTCCTACGAGCAGTACTTC. This sequence encodes CASSLQGNSYEQYF. Filled out from reference TRBV28 and TRBJ2-7, the complete variable domain reads DVKVTQSSRYLVKRTGEKVFLECVQDMDHENMFWYRQDPGLGLRLIYFSYDVKMKEKGDIPEGYSVSREKKERFSLILESASTNQTSMYLCASSLQGNSYEQYFGPGTRLTVT.